This is a list of T cell receptor beta chains from one sample in a study of blood T cell repertoires in COVID-19. The assay was immunoSEQ multiplex PCR, and TCRdb's table has in-frame clones only and misses some. The table lists 220,000 or so clones, 85% to 90% of them singletons. The sample was peripheral blood. Receptors originate from a woman in her 50s with COVID-19, enrolled during active disease. CDR3s include the opening cysteine and the closing phenylalanine or tryptophan. D genes are given only for firm matches. Clone sizes are given selectively: once, few, many, or a class where the clone is expanded.

clone size: -; D gene: -; V gene: TRBV15; J gene: TRBJ1-6; CDR3 DNA: TGTGCCACCAGCAGAGATGGGGGGAATTCACCCCTCCACTTT; CDR3 protein: CATSRDGGNSPLHF
clone size: -; D gene: TRBD2; V gene: TRBV2; J gene: TRBJ2-5; CDR3 DNA: TGTGCCAGCCGTCCCGGACTAGCGTCTTCTGAGACCCAGTACTTC; CDR3 protein: CASRPGLASSETQYF
clone size: -; D gene: -; V gene: TRBV9; J gene: TRBJ2-7; CDR3 DNA: TGTGCCAGCAGCGAGGCCCATAGCGGAACTGGGCAGTACTTC; CDR3 protein: CASSEAHSGTGQYF
clone size: -; D gene: -; V gene: TRBV28; J gene: TRBJ1-1; CDR3 DNA: TGTGCCAGCGCCGTGGGCAGCATGAACACTGAAGCTTTCTTT; CDR3 protein: CASAVGSMNTEAFF
clone size: -; D gene: TRBD1; V gene: TRBV18; J gene: TRBJ1-2; CDR3 DNA: TGTGCCAGCTCACCACCTCAGGGGGCAGTGGAAGGCTACACCTTC; CDR3 protein: CASSPPQGAVEGYTF
clone size: -; D gene: TRBD2; V gene: TRBV4-2; J gene: TRBJ2-2; CDR3 DNA: TGTGCCAGCAGCCAGGGGTCCAGCGGGAGAACCGGGGAGCTGTTTTTT; CDR3 protein: CASSQGSSGRTGELFF
clone size: -; D gene: -; V gene: TRBV6-6; J gene: TRBJ1-1; CDR3 DNA: TGTGCCGGGGCTAGGAGGGATGACACTGAAGCTTTCTTT; CDR3 protein: CAGARRDDTEAFF
clone size: -; D gene: -; V gene: TRBV7-6; J gene: TRBJ2-3; CDR3 DNA: TGTGCCAGCAGCTTAATAGCAAGCACAGATACGCAGTATTTT; CDR3 protein: CASSLIASTDTQYF
clone size: -; D gene: -; V gene: TRBV5-1; J gene: TRBJ2-6; CDR3 DNA: TGCGCCAGCAGCCCTGTTCTCTCTGGGGCCAACGTCCTGACTTTC; CDR3 protein: CASSPVLSGANVLTF
clone size: -; D gene: -; V gene: TRBV7-9; J gene: TRBJ1-4; CDR3 DNA: TGTGCCAGCAGCTTAACCTCCGGGGAAAAACTGTTTTTT; CDR3 protein: CASSLTSGEKLFF
clone size: -; D gene: TRBD1; V gene: TRBV28; J gene: TRBJ2-7; CDR3 DNA: TGTGCCAGCAGTTTCCGGACAGGGTACGAGCAGTACTTC; CDR3 protein: CASSFRTGYEQYF
clone size: -; D gene: TRBD2; V gene: TRBV19; J gene: TRBJ2-3; CDR3 DNA: TGTGCCAGTAGTATAGATCTGACTAGCGGGGGGCCGACAGATACGCAGTATTTT; CDR3 protein: CASSIDLTSGGPTDTQYF
clone size: -; D gene: -; V gene: TRBV4-3; J gene: TRBJ2-2; CDR3 DNA: TGCGCCAGCAGCCCCAGAGACAGGCCCGGGGAGCTGTTTTTT; CDR3 protein: CASSPRDRPGELFF
clone size: -; D gene: TRBD2; V gene: TRBV7-9; J gene: TRBJ2-3; CDR3 DNA: TGTGCCAGCAGCTTAAACTTGCGGGGGGCCTCCACAGATACGCAGTATTTT; CDR3 protein: CASSLNLRGASTDTQYF
clone size: -; D gene: -; V gene: TRBV27; J gene: TRBJ2-7; CDR3 DNA: TGTGCCAGCAGTTCGCGCGGATCCTACGAGCAGTACTTC; CDR3 protein: CASSSRGSYEQYF
clone size: -; D gene: -; V gene: TRBV6-2/TRBV6-3; J gene: TRBJ2-1; CDR3 DNA: TGTGCCAGCAGTTACTCGGCACGAAATGAGCAGTTCTTC; CDR3 protein: CASSYSARNEQFF
clone size: -; D gene: -; V gene: TRBV7-7; J gene: TRBJ2-1; CDR3 DNA: TGTGCCAGCAGCTTACGAGGGGGGGGATACAATGAGCAGTTCTTC; CDR3 protein: CASSLRGGGYNEQFF
clone size: once; D gene: TRBD1; V gene: TRBV10-3; J gene: TRBJ1-2; CDR3 DNA: TGTGCCATTCGTAGGGACAGGGAGGCCTATGGCTACACCTTC; CDR3 protein: CAIRRDREAYGYTF
clone size: -; D gene: -; V gene: TRBV7-2; J gene: TRBJ2-7; CDR3 DNA: TGTGCCAGCAGCTTATCCCGTCCCAACCAGGAGCAGTACTTC; CDR3 protein: CASSLSRPNQEQYF
clone size: -; D gene: -; V gene: TRBV2; J gene: TRBJ1-1; CDR3 DNA: TGTGCCAGCACTCCGAGATGGGGGCTTGAAGCTTTCTTT; CDR3 protein: CASTPRWGLEAFF
clone size: -; D gene: -; V gene: TRBV27; J gene: TRBJ1-2; CDR3 DNA: TGTGCCTCAGGGAGGGCCTCTAACTATGGCTACACCTTC; CDR3 protein: CASGRASNYGYTF
clone size: once; D gene: -; V gene: TRBV7-2; J gene: TRBJ2-1; CDR3 DNA: TGTGCCAGCAGCTTAGTTGGTGGTAGCTACAATGAGCAGTTCTTC; CDR3 protein: CASSLVGGSYNEQFF
clone size: -; D gene: TRBD2; V gene: TRBV19; J gene: TRBJ2-5; CDR3 DNA: TGTGCCAGTAGTATGGGGGGGGGAGAGACCCAGTACTTC; CDR3 protein: CASSMGGGETQYF
clone size: -; D gene: -; V gene: TRBV11-1; J gene: TRBJ1-1; CDR3 DNA: TGTGCCAGCAGCTTAGATCGTCAGACTGAAGCTTTCTTT; CDR3 protein: CASSLDRQTEAFF
clone size: -; D gene: -; V gene: TRBV13; J gene: TRBJ2-2; CDR3 DNA: TGTGCCAGCAGCTTAGGAGCGGGCACCGGGGAGCTGTTTTTT; CDR3 protein: CASSLGAGTGELFF
clone size: -; D gene: -; V gene: TRBV5-1; J gene: TRBJ1-5; CDR3 DNA: TGCGCCAGCAGCTTGGGAGGGTCCAATCAGCCCCAGCATTTT; CDR3 protein: CASSLGGSNQPQHF
clone size: few; D gene: -; V gene: TRBV28; J gene: TRBJ1-5; CDR3 DNA: TGTGCCAGCAGTTTAGAAGGGGATTGGAGGGAGGCCCAGCATTTT; CDR3 protein: CASSLEGDWREAQHF
clone size: -; D gene: -; V gene: TRBV10-3; J gene: TRBJ1-6; CDR3 DNA: TGTGCCATCAGGCCGGGAAGGAGTTCACCCCTCCACTTT; CDR3 protein: CAIRPGRSSPLHF
clone size: -; D gene: TRBD1; V gene: TRBV28; J gene: TRBJ2-1; CDR3 DNA: TGTGCCAGCAGTCCCGGGACAGGCCCCAATGAGCAGTTCTTC; CDR3 protein: CASSPGTGPNEQFF
clone size: -; D gene: -; V gene: TRBV29-1; J gene: TRBJ1-3; CDR3 DNA: TGCAGCGTTGAATACGGACAGCAAACTCTTTTT; CDR3 protein: CSVEYGQQTLF
clone size: -; D gene: -; V gene: TRBV11-3; J gene: TRBJ2-3; CDR3 DNA: TGTGCCAGCCGGAGTGAGAGCACAGATACGCAGTATTTT; CDR3 protein: CASRSESTDTQYF
clone size: once; D gene: TRBD1; V gene: TRBV18; J gene: TRBJ1-2; CDR3 DNA: TGTGCCAGCTCATCCGGACAGGGCCCTAACTATGGCTACACCTTC; CDR3 protein: CASSSGQGPNYGYTF
clone size: few; D gene: -; V gene: TRBV7-8; J gene: TRBJ1-1; CDR3 DNA: TGTGCCAGCAGTCCCCTAACAGGGTCCGGCACTGAAGCTTTCTTT; CDR3 protein: CASSPLTGSGTEAFF
clone size: once; D gene: -; V gene: TRBV21-1; J gene: TRBJ2-7; CDR3 DNA: TGTGCCAGCAGCAAATGGTGTAGGATCGGGTACGAGCAGTACTTC; CDR3 protein: CASSKWCRIGYEQYF
clone size: -; D gene: -; V gene: TRBV10-3; J gene: TRBJ2-3; CDR3 DNA: TGTGCCATCAGTGGACTAGCAGGGGACGAAGATACGCAGTATTTT; CDR3 protein: CAISGLAGDEDTQYF
clone size: -; D gene: -; V gene: TRBV9; J gene: TRBJ1-1; CDR3 DNA: TGTGCCAGCAGCGTAGAATGGGCGAACACTGAAGCTTTCTTT; CDR3 protein: CASSVEWANTEAFF
clone size: -; D gene: -; V gene: TRBV11-2; J gene: TRBJ2-3; CDR3 DNA: TGTGCCAGCAGCGTCAGAGGCGATACGCAGTATTTT; CDR3 protein: CASSVRGDTQYF
clone size: -; D gene: -; V gene: TRBV28; J gene: TRBJ1-5; CDR3 DNA: TGTGCCAGCAGTAAAAGGACAGTTAGCAATCAGCCCCAGCATTTT; CDR3 protein: CASSKRTVSNQPQHF
clone size: -; D gene: TRBD1; V gene: TRBV19; J gene: TRBJ2-2; CDR3 DNA: TGTGCCAGTAGTATACAGACAGGGGTGAACACCGGGGAGCTGTTTTTT; CDR3 protein: CASSIQTGVNTGELFF
clone size: once; D gene: TRBD1; V gene: TRBV6-1; J gene: TRBJ1-4; CDR3 DNA: TGTGCCAGCAGTGAATGGGGACAGGGTGTAGAGGAAAAACTGTTTTTT; CDR3 protein: CASSEWGQGVEEKLFF
clone size: -; D gene: TRBD2; V gene: TRBV24-1; J gene: TRBJ2-3; CDR3 DNA: TGTGCCACCAGTGATCTGCGGGGGGGCCCTACAGATACGCAGTATTTT; CDR3 protein: CATSDLRGGPTDTQYF
clone size: -; D gene: -; V gene: TRBV9; J gene: TRBJ2-5; CDR3 DNA: TGTGCCAGCAGCGATCGAGGGGGTCAAATTGAGACCCAGTACTTC; CDR3 protein: CASSDRGGQIETQYF
clone size: -; D gene: TRBD1; V gene: TRBV19; J gene: TRBJ1-5; CDR3 DNA: TGTGCCAGTAGTGGGACAGGGGGGCCTTTTCAGCCCCAGCATTTT; CDR3 protein: CASSGTGGPFQPQHF
clone size: -; D gene: -; V gene: TRBV7-2; J gene: TRBJ2-1; CDR3 DNA: TGTGCCAGCAGCTTAAAGGGGTCCTACAATGAGCAGTTCTTC; CDR3 protein: CASSLKGSYNEQFF
clone size: few; D gene: -; V gene: TRBV7-9; J gene: TRBJ2-2; CDR3 DNA: TGTGCCAGCAGTTTTGGGGGGTACACCGGGGAGCTGTTTTTT; CDR3 protein: CASSFGGYTGELFF
clone size: -; D gene: -; V gene: TRBV7-2; J gene: TRBJ2-7; CDR3 DNA: TGTGCCAGCAGCTCCTCCGGCGAGCAGTACTTC; CDR3 protein: CASSSSGEQYF
clone size: once; D gene: TRBD2; V gene: TRBV5-1; J gene: TRBJ2-3; CDR3 DNA: TGCGCCAGTACCAGCGGGGTCACAGATACGCAGTATTTT; CDR3 protein: CASTSGVTDTQYF